This entry features one T cell receptor beta chain sequence. Antigen specificity is unknown. The data originate from a study of T cell repertoires and Cas9 in healthy adults. Study-wide background: SpCas9-reactive CD4 and CD8 T cells were characterized for potency, cytotoxicity and lineage.

Study-level results: SpCas9-reactive regulatory T cells reportedly mitigated SpCas9-reactive effector T cells in vitro.

The length of the CDR3 is 13 residues. Germline V gene data show CDR1 as LNHNV and CDR2 as YYDKDF (reference sequence). V shed 5 bases and J 8 bases; nucleotides not matched to a gene: 5. TCRdb's table, derived via immunoSEQ multiplex PCR, lists solely in-frame clones and lacks some. Of approximately 23,000 clones in the sample, 91% were seen once. The material sequenced was CD4+ effector T cells (CD127+, CD25-, CD137-, CD154-) from PBMCs; culture status not recorded. The V gene is TRBV15, the J gene TRBJ2-4, with TRBD2 matching 8 bases. This TCR came from a human donor in good health. CDR3: CATSLAGFHIQYF. CDR3 coding DNA: TGTGCCACCAGCTTAGCGGGATTTCACATTCAGTACTTC.